The rows below give T cell receptor beta chains drawn from one sample of a study of blood T cell repertoires in COVID-19. The protocol was immunoSEQ multiplex PCR, while the TCRdb copy is restricted to in-frame clones and leaves out a portion. In the table there are more than 80,000 clones, 71% of which are singletons. Sequencing was performed on peripheral blood. The source is a human donor with acute or convalescent COVID-19. The donor label of this sample is uncertain. Each CDR3 is given without its conserved first and last residue. Fields, in order: J gene, V gene, clone size, D gene, CDR3 protein. A D gene is named only where the DNA matches it firmly. Size tells how often a clone was seen (once, few, many) or the class of an expanded clone, and some rows leave it out.

>TRBJ1-5|TRBV6-2/TRBV6-3|.|TRBD1
ASSLPGGHQPQH
>TRBJ2-7|TRBV11-2|.|.
ASSLDSGSQLREQY
>TRBJ1-4|TRBV24-1|.|.
ATSEPSSEKLF
>TRBJ1-6|TRBV6-6|medium-sized|.
ASRTDSSYNSPLH
>TRBJ2-3|TRBV30|.|TRBD1
AWSLGQGGSDTQY
>TRBJ1-6|TRBV3-1/TRBV3-2|.|TRBD1
ASSQDVGTGGRSPLH
>TRBJ2-5|TRBV5-1|.|.
ASRQGQETQY
>TRBJ2-1|TRBV5-1|.|TRBD2
ASSSGGAHEQF
>TRBJ2-3|TRBV30|.|TRBD2
ASARGNTDTQY
>TRBJ1-5|TRBV3-1/TRBV3-2|.|TRBD1
ASSLGQGNQPQH
>TRBJ2-4|TRBV10-3|.|TRBD2
AISPEVGTSGELAKNIQY
>TRBJ1-2|TRBV19|.|.
ASRLNYGYT
>TRBJ2-6|TRBV29-1|.|TRBD1
SVSGTGVSGANVLT
>TRBJ2-1|TRBV3-1/TRBV3-2|.|.
ASARGGSYNEQF
>TRBJ1-1|TRBV19|.|TRBD1
ASSGQGAFGYTEAF
>TRBJ1-1|TRBV27|.|TRBD1
ASSPRTGYMNTEAF
>TRBJ2-3|TRBV6-2/TRBV6-3|few|TRBD2
ASSKGTSGGAVDTQY
>TRBJ2-5|TRBV3-1/TRBV3-2|many|TRBD1
ASSPDRGLQETQY
>TRBJ2-2|TRBV5-1|.|.
ASSLLGDTNTGELF
>TRBJ1-1|TRBV6-5|.|.
ASSYSGVNTEAF
>TRBJ1-2|TRBV5-5|.|TRBD1
ASSFAIDRAGYGYT
>TRBJ1-4|TRBV5-1|few|.
ASSPLGGSGANEKLF
>TRBJ2-1|TRBV9|few|.
ASSVDAGPYNEQF
>TRBJ1-1|TRBV2|.|TRBD1
ASRRITGAGTEAF
>TRBJ2-7|TRBV30|.|.
AWKVGAYEQY
>TRBJ1-1|TRBV6-1|.|.
ASSDPHDRAFGEAF
>TRBJ1-1|TRBV5-1|many|.
ASSLDGGNTEAF
>TRBJ1-3|TRBV4-2|few|.
ASSRQGGGSGNTIY
>TRBJ1-4|TRBV6-2/TRBV6-3|.|.
ASSNRATEKLF
>TRBJ1-4|TRBV5-1|many|.
ASSYGATNEKLF
>TRBJ1-1|TRBV11-1|.|.
ASSFRRGNTEAF
>TRBJ1-2|TRBV28|few|TRBD1
ASISAATGVGGYT
>TRBJ1-6|TRBV5-1|.|.
ASSLGGYNSPLH
>TRBJ2-7|TRBV11-3|.|.
ASSLGSSYEQY
>TRBJ1-2|TRBV6-5|.|TRBD1
ASSRDREET
>TRBJ2-2|TRBV7-9|once|TRBD1
ASSSGQGPWTGELF
>TRBJ1-5|TRBV2|.|.
ASNRFSNQPQH
>TRBJ1-4|TRBV19|.|.
ASSNLIGAGNEKLF
>TRBJ1-1|TRBV9|.|.
ASSVAGGADTEAF
>TRBJ2-5|TRBV11-2|few|TRBD2
ASSFGLAGEETQY
>TRBJ2-1|TRBV5-1|.|.
ASSLGRSYNEQF
>TRBJ2-3|TRBV5-1|.|TRBD2
ASSLAARGDTDTQY
>TRBJ2-5|TRBV29-1|.|.
SAVNRAGETQY
>TRBJ2-5|TRBV5-8|.|TRBD2
ASSQGLAVETQY
>TRBJ2-7|TRBV19|.|TRBD1
ASSRTDRGTSYEQY
>TRBJ2-6|TRBV12-5|.|TRBD2
ASGLGTSWSSGANVLT
>TRBJ1-4|TRBV5-6|.|TRBD1
ASSVWDSLEKLF
>TRBJ2-1|TRBV11-2|.|.
ASSLVGGGINEQF
>TRBJ1-2|TRBV4-2|.|.
ASSQIRDEGGNYGYT
>TRBJ2-3|TRBV9|few|TRBD2
ASSLRGETDTQY
>TRBJ1-2|TRBV5-4|.|.
ASSLDLDSNYGYT